This paragraph reports one T cell receptor beta chain. This sample was taken from a study of OX40 agonist ivuxolimab in advanced cancers. The table came from immunoSEQ multiplex PCR; TCRdb's copy has only in-frame clones and leaves some out. The data hold around 80,000 clones, with around nine tenths observed a single time. V was pared by 2 bases and J by 0 bases, with 17 bases between. The CDR3 sequence is 17 residues long. CDR1 and CDR2 from the germline V gene are SGHRS and YFSETQ. This material consisted of CD4+ or CD8+ T cells sorted from blood, taken in a trial of the OX40 agonist ivuxolimab. This clonotype was obtained from an adult with an advanced solid tumor such as melanoma, head and neck, liver or kidney cancer. The V and J genes are TRBV5-1 and TRBJ1-2; possibly TRBD1 for D (5 bases). CDR3 DNA sequence: TGCGCCAGCAGCTTAGGGGTTGGGGCAGGGACTAACTATGGCTACACCTTC. This translates into CASSLGVGAGTNYGYTF. Drawing the rest from reference TRBV5-1 and TRBJ1-2, the complete variable domain is KAGVTQTPRYLIKTRGQQVTLSCSPISGHRSVSWYQQTPGQGLQFLFEYFSETQRNKGNFPGRFSGRQFSNSRSEMNVSTLELGDSALYLCASSLGVGAGTNYGYTFGSGTRLTVV.